The 11 T cell receptor beta chains below were found in one sample sequenced in a study of blood T cell repertoires in COVID-19. Sequencing was performed with immunoSEQ multiplex PCR; in TCRdb, only in-frame clones are kept and a portion is missing. The profile shows just under 90,000 clones, around nine tenths of them singletons. Sample: peripheral blood. The receptors derive from a man in his sixties with acute or convalescent COVID-19.

The chain combines TRBV4-3 with TRBJ2-6, with TRBD1 matching over 7 bases. Trimming took 5 bases from V and 0 from J; bases not matched to a gene: 4. The CDR3 spans 16 residues. Germline V gene lookup returns CDR1 LGHNA and CDR2 YSLEER. The CDR3 DNA reads TGCGCCAGCAGCACCGCAGGGGGCTCTGGGGCCAACGTCCTGACTTTC. Encoded protein: CASSTAGGSGANVLTF.

The chain employs TRBV5-1 and TRBJ2-7, with 9 bases identical to TRBD2. V was clipped by 0 bases and J by 3 bases; unmatched bases: 7. CDR1 and CDR2 (germline): SGHRS, YFSETQ. The CDR3 covers 16 residues. The CDR3 nucleotides are TGCGCCAGCAGCTTGGAGGCTAGCGGGATCGGCTACGAGCAGTACTTC. This encodes CASSLEASGIGYEQYF. Variable domain in full (rest from reference TRBV5-1 and TRBJ2-7): KAGVTQTPRYLIKTRGQQVTLSCSPISGHRSVSWYQQTPGQGLQFLFEYFSETQRNKGNFPGRFSGRQFSNSRSEMNVSTLELGDSALYLCASSLEASGIGYEQYFGPGTRLTVT.

The chain couples TRBV12-3 or TRBV12-4 to TRBJ1-2, with TRBD1 as a possible D gene (5 bases). V gave up 9 bases and J gave up 2 bases, with 10 bases separating them. The CDR3 consists of 12 residues. Here the CDR3 reads CASRRENYGYTF. CDR3 nucleotide sequence: TGTGCCAGTCGCAGGGAAAACTATGGCTACACCTTC.

The gene calls are TRBV12-3 or TRBV12-4 and TRBJ2-5; TRBD1 aligns across 8 bases. This CDR3 has 13 amino acids. The V segment lost 6 bases and the J segment 4 bases; nucleotides outside the gene matches: 4. The CDR3 coding sequence is TGTGCCAGCAGCCCAGGGGGCCGAGAGACCCAGTACTTC. Its protein product is CASSPGGRETQYF.

The chain carries TRBV5-6 and TRBJ1-4, with D perhaps matching TRBD1 (5 bases). The V end lost 4 bases, the J end lost 13 bases, and 14 bases lay between the germline ends. In germline, CDR1 is SGHDT, CDR2 YYEEEE. The CDR3 runs to 12 residues. CDR3 loop: CASSIAGTLLFF. The CDR3 DNA reads as TGTGCCAGCAGCATCGCAGGGACTCTACTGTTTTTT.

This sequence joins TRBV2 and TRBJ1-1; no clear D. CDR1 and CDR2 (germline): SNHLY, FYNNEI. Trimming took off 7 bases at V and 10 bases at J, with 19 bases between the two ends. This CDR3 spans 13 amino acids. The CDR3 loop is CASTVGVPTRAFF. In nucleotides, the CDR3 is TGTGCCAGCACCGTCGGGGTTCCCACGCGAGCTTTCTTT.

The chain is built from TRBV5-6 and TRBJ1-5, with D possibly being TRBD1 (5 bases). This CDR3 has 15 residues. Germline V lookup: CDR1 SGHDT, CDR2 YYEEEE. V lost 2 bases, J lost 0 bases, and 9 bases lay in between. The CDR3 is CASSLRGYSNQPQHF. Here the CDR3 DNA reads TGTGCCAGCAGCTTAAGGGGCTATAGCAATCAGCCCCAGCATTTT.

As concerns this clone: Within the sample, other DNA sequences also encode this same CDR3. The rearrangement links TRBV4-3 to TRBJ2-2; D not resolved. The CDR3 loop spans 14 amino acids. Germline values: CDR1 LGHNA, CDR2 YSLEER. Trimming removed 1 base from V and 6 bases from J, with 9 bases in between. CDR3 in DNA: TGCGCCAGCAGCCAAGTATCGGGTTCCGGGGAGCTGTTTTTT. It specifies CASSQVSGSGELFF.

This clone was picked up one time. The chain uses TRBV27 and TRBJ2-1, with a tentative D call TRBD2 (5 bases). CDR1 MNHEY and CDR2 SMNVEV come from the germline V gene (reference sequence). This CDR3 is 15 amino acids long. V gave up 3 bases and J gave up 0 bases, with 9 bases separating them. CDR3 DNA: TGTGCCAGCAGTTTTAGGCGGGCCTCCTACAATGAGCAGTTCTTC. It yields the protein CASSFRRASYNEQFF.

This CDR3 reads CASSQGSGPQETQYF. The CDR3 nucleotides read TGTGCCAGCAGCCAAGGCAGCGGTCCCCAAGAGACCCAGTACTTC. The chain carries TRBV3-1 (or the pseudogene TRBV3-2) and TRBJ2-5, with a possible D match to TRBD2 (5 bases). V lost 1 base to trimming and J lost 1 base, with 10 bases between them. CDR1 is LGHDT and CDR2 is YNNKEL in the germline V gene (reference sequence). The CDR3 is 15 residues long.

This chain uses TRBV28 with TRBJ2-5, with D maybe TRBD2 (6 bases). From germline, CDR1 is MDHEN and CDR2 SYDVKM. Trimming left V 3 bases short and J 3 bases short, with 11 bases between. This CDR3 contains 14 residues. The CDR3 coding sequence is TGTGCCAGCAGTTTCCCGGGAGCGAAAGAGACCCAGTACTTC. As protein: CASSFPGAKETQYF.